These T cell receptor beta chains were read from a single sample in a study of cytomegalovirus exposure and HLA in healthy donors. The data were produced by immunoSEQ multiplex PCR, yet TCRdb's version contains in-frame clones alone and is incomplete. The sample shows about 170,000 clones, about 80% of them seen only once. The sequenced material came from PBMCs. Every receptor here comes from a woman aged 50 to 65 in good health and CMV-seropositive. Both conserved end residues are part of each CDR3. A D gene is named only where the DNA matches it firmly. Only part of the rows carry a size: once, few, many, or a class if the clone is expanded.

d_gene	abundance	v_gene	j_gene	len	CDR3nt	CDR3aa
NA	NA	TRBV28	TRBJ2-3	18	TGTGCCAGCAGTTTTGGCGGACACAATACCCTTAGCACAGATACGCAGTATTTT	CASSFGGHNTLSTDTQYF
NA	once	TRBV19	TRBJ1-2	15	TGTGCCAGTAGTATTCAGTCCTTCTCAGAGGATGGCTACACCTTC	CASSIQSFSEDGYTF
NA	NA	TRBV5-1	TRBJ2-2	15	TGCGCCAGCAGCTTGGAGGGGATGAACACCGGGGAGCTGTTTTTT	CASSLEGMNTGELFF
TRBD1	NA	TRBV28	TRBJ1-4	14	TGTGCCAGCACCGCAGGACAGGGAGGAGAAAAACTGTTTTTT	CASTAGQGGEKLFF
NA	NA	TRBV9	TRBJ1-3	15	TGTGCCAGCAGCGTGATGCCCATTGCACGAGACACCATATATTTT	CASSVMPIARDTIYF
NA	NA	TRBV11-2	TRBJ1-3	19	TGTGCCAGCAGCACACGCCTCCTCCCTAGGCTAGACTCTGGAAACACCATATATTTT	CASSTRLLPRLDSGNTIYF
TRBD1	NA	TRBV4-2	TRBJ1-1	15	TGTGCCAGCAGCAAAGCACAGGGGAGCAACACTGAAGCTTTCTTT	CASSKAQGSNTEAFF
TRBD1	NA	TRBV7-8	TRBJ1-2	15	TGTGCCAGCAGCTTTTACGGACAGGGTGGGGATGGCTACACCTTC	CASSFYGQGGDGYTF
NA	NA	TRBV27	TRBJ1-6	12	TGTGCCAGCAGTTTTGAGCACTCACCCCTCCACTTT	CASSFEHSPLHF
NA	NA	TRBV18	TRBJ1-1	13	TGTGCCAGCTCACCTTCGGGGAGCACTGAAGCTTTCTTT	CASSPSGSTEAFF
NA	NA	TRBV2	TRBJ2-2	12	TGTGCCAGCAGATCGCAGAACGGGGAGCTGTTTTTT	CASRSQNGELFF
TRBD1	NA	TRBV6-6	TRBJ2-7	15	TGTGCCAGCAGCCCACCCCAGGACAGGGGTTACGAGCAGTACTTC	CASSPPQDRGYEQYF
TRBD2	NA	TRBV28	TRBJ2-7	14	TGTGCCAGCTGTTCGACTAGCGGTGGTTACGAGCAGTACTTC	CASCSTSGGYEQYF
TRBD1	NA	TRBV4-1	TRBJ2-3	13	TGCGCCGGCAGCCAACAGGGGACAGATACGCAGTATTTT	CAGSQQGTDTQYF
NA	NA	TRBV2	TRBJ1-4	15	TGTGCCAGCGGGGCAAGACCAGGGTTGGGTGAAAAACTGTTTTTT	CASGARPGLGEKLFF
NA	NA	TRBV2	TRBJ1-4	20	TGTGCCAGCAGTGAAGCTGATAGGACACACCACGGTGCAACTAATGAAAAACTGTTTTTT	CASSEADRTHHGATNEKLFF
TRBD2	NA	TRBV9	TRBJ2-1	15	TGTGCCAGCAGCGTAGGGGCGGGAGGGCCGAATGAGCAGTTCTTC	CASSVGAGGPNEQFF
TRBD2	NA	TRBV9	TRBJ2-3	15	TGTGCCAGCAGCGTAATAGCGGGAGCCACAGATACGCAGTATTTT	CASSVIAGATDTQYF
TRBD1	NA	TRBV2	TRBJ1-5	14	TGTGCCAGCATACGGGACAGGGTAGATCAGCCCCAGCATTTT	CASIRDRVDQPQHF
NA	NA	TRBV5-1	TRBJ1-2	15	TGCGCCAGCAGCTTGTCGTCAGGGTTCAACTATGGCTACACCTTC	CASSLSSGFNYGYTF
NA	NA	TRBV19	TRBJ2-7	15	TGTGCCAGTAGAAACGGCAAGAGGGGGTTTAACGAGCAGTACTTC	CASRNGKRGFNEQYF
TRBD1	NA	TRBV7-9	TRBJ2-3	15	TGTGCCAGCAGCGCCCGGGACAGGGGCACAGATACGCAGTATTTT	CASSARDRGTDTQYF
NA	NA	TRBV19	TRBJ1-2	13	TGTGCCAGTCAGATAGGGACAAACTATGGCTACACCTTC	CASQIGTNYGYTF
TRBD1	NA	TRBV9	TRBJ1-2	14	TGTGCCAGCAGCCCCCGGCCAGGGGGCATTGGCTACACCTTC	CASSPRPGGIGYTF
TRBD1	NA	TRBV6-5	TRBJ2-7	15	TGTGCCAGCAGCCCTACGATCACAGGGGGATACGAGCAGTACTTC	CASSPTITGGYEQYF
NA	NA	TRBV7-8	TRBJ1-2	13	TGTGCCAGCAGCTTAGAGAGAGGGTTGAGCTACACCTTC	CASSLERGLSYTF
TRBD1	NA	TRBV30	TRBJ2-7	14	TGTGCCTTGAGGGGACAGGGGATCTCCTACGAGCAGTACTTC	CALRGQGISYEQYF
NA	NA	TRBV4-1	TRBJ1-2	15	TGCGCCAGCAGCCCCGGGGGGTCGCCCTACTATGGCTACACCTTC	CASSPGGSPYYGYTF
NA	NA	TRBV5-4	TRBJ2-3	15	TGTGCCAGCAGCCAGGTTAGCGGAATCACAGATACGCAGTATTTT	CASSQVSGITDTQYF
NA	NA	TRBV5-1	TRBJ2-7	13	TGCGCCAGCAGCAATGAGGGGGCCTACGAGCAGTACTTC	CASSNEGAYEQYF
TRBD1	NA	TRBV11-2	TRBJ1-3	18	TGTGCCAGCAGCACAACTCCCGGGACAGGAAGCTCTGGAAACACCATATATTTT	CASSTTPGTGSSGNTIYF
TRBD1	NA	TRBV19	TRBJ1-6	14	TGTGCCAGTAGCCGCCCAGGGGGGAATTCACCCCTCCACTTT	CASSRPGGNSPLHF
TRBD1	NA	TRBV19	TRBJ1-1	13	TGTGCCAGTAGTGGACAGGGGGTGAGGAAAGCTTTCTTT	CASSGQGVRKAFF
NA	few	TRBV14	TRBJ2-7	13	TGTGCCAGCAGCCAAGGATTTAGATCCGAGCAGTACTTC	CASSQGFRSEQYF